This TCR beta chain was identified during a study of lymphopenia after photon versus proton radiotherapy. Looked up from germline, CDR1 is MNHNS and CDR2 is SASEGT. The CDR3 spans 13 residues. Trimming stripped 3 bases from V and 5 bases from J, with 8 bases between. On this clone: The antigen is undetermined.

General study points: Post-nadir diversity loss with photons came from oligoclonal expansion, particularly CD8+ Temra cells.

Sequencing was performed with immunoSEQ multiplex PCR; in TCRdb, only in-frame clones are kept and a portion is missing. The repertoire has tens of thousands of clones, around 82% of them found once; the top ten carry over 25%. The starting material was peripheral blood, obtained from a patient treated with photon-based radiotherapy. This receptor was taken from a man aged 50 to 60 with gastric cancer. The rearrangement links TRBV6-1 to TRBJ2-1, with a weak D call TRBD1 (6 bases). The CDR3 reads CASSDRQDNEQFF. As DNA, the CDR3 is TGTGCCAGCAGTGACCGACAGGACAATGAGCAGTTCTTC.